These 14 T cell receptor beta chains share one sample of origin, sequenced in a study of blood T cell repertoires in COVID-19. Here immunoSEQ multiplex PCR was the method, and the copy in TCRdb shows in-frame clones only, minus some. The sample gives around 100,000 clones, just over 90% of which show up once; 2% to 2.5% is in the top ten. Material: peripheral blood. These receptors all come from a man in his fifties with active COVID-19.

CDR3 in amino acids: CATRGSAINEQFF. CDR3 nucleotides: TGTGCCACCAGAGGGAGCGCTATCAATGAGCAGTTCTTC. This chain joins TRBV24-1 and TRBJ2-1, with D possibly matching TRBD2 (5 bases). Germline V gene data show CDR1 as KGHDR and CDR2 as SFDVKD. The V gene lost 7 bases and the J gene lost 6 bases, with 12 bases spanning the gap. There are 13 residues in the CDR3.

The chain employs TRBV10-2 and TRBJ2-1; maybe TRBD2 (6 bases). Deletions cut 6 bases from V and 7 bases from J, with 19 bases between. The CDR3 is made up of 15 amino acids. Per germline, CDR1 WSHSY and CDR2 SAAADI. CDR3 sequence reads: CASRRGQGRGNEQFF. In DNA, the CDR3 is TGCGCCAGCAGGCGGGGTCAGGGTAGGGGAAATGAGCAGTTCTTC.

The DNA for the CDR3 is TGTGCAAGTCGACCCACCGGGAGCTCCTACGAGCAGTACGTC. It specifies CASRPTGSSYEQYV. V is TRBV12-2 and J is TRBJ2-7; whether TRBD2, the table's D call, matches the DNA was not checked. TRBV12-2 is tagged as a pseudogene. CDR3 length equals 14 residues.

The CDR3 sequence: CASSFLGPVGQGHGYTF. CDR3 in DNA: TGTGCCAGCAGTTTCTTAGGTCCGGTCGGACAGGGTCACGGCTACACCTTC. The chain joins TRBV28 to TRBJ1-2, with 8 bases matching TRBD1. Germline V gene data show CDR1 as MDHEN and CDR2 as SYDVKM. J gave up 8 bases and V 3 bases, and 17 bases lay outside the gene matches. The CDR3 runs 17 residues.

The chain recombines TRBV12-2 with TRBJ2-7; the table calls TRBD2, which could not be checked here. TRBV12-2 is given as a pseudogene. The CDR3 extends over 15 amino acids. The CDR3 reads CASRKLPRHPLEQYV. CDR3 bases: TGTGCAAGTCGCAAATTACCGCGCCACCCCCTCGAGCAGTACGTC.

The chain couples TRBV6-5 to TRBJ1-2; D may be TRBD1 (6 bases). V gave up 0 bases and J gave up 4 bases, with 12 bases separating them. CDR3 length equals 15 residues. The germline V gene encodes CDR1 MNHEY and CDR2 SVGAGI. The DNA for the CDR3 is TGTGCCAGCAGTTACTCGAGTGACAGGCGCTATGGCTACACCTTC. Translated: CASSYSSDRRYGYTF.

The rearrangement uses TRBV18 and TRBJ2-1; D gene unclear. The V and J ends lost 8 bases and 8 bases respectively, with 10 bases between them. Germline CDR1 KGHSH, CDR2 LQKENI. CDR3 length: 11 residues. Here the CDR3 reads CASTRSDEQFF. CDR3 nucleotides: TGTGCCAGCACAAGAAGCGATGAGCAGTTCTTC. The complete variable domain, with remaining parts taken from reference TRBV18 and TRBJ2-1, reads NAGVMQNPRHLVRRRGQEARLRCSPMKGHSHVYWYRQLPEEGLKFMVYLQKENIIDESGMPKERFSAEFPKEGPSILRIQQVVRGDSAAYFCASTRSDEQFFGPGTRLTVL.

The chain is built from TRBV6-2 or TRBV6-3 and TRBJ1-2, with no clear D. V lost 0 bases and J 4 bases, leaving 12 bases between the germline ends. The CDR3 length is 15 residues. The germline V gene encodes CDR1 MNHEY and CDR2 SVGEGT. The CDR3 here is CASSYSPARSYGYTF. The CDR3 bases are TGTGCCAGCAGTTACTCCCCCGCGAGGTCCTATGGCTACACCTTC.

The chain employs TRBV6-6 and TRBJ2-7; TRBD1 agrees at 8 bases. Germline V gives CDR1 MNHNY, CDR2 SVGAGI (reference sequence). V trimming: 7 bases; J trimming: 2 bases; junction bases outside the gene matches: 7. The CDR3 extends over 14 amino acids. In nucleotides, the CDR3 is TGTGCCAGCACCCTCGGACAGGGCCCCTACGAGCAGTACGTC. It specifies CASTLGQGPYEQYV.

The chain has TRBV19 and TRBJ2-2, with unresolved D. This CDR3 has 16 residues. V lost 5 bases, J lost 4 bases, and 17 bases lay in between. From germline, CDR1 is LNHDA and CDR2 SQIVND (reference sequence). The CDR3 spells CASSPLESVGTGELFF. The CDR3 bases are TGTGCCAGTAGTCCCCTCGAGTCGGTTGGCACCGGGGAGCTGTTTTTT.

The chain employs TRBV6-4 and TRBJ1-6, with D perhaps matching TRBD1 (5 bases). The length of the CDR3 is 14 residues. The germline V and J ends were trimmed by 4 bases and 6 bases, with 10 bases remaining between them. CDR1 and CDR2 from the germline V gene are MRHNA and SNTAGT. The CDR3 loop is CASSAGRANSPLHF. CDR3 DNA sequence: TGTGCCAGCAGTGCAGGGAGGGCTAATTCACCCCTCCACTTT.

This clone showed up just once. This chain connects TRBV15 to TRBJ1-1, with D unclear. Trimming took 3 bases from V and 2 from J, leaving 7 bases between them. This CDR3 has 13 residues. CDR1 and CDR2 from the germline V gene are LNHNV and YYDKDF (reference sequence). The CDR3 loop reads CATSREPNTEAFF. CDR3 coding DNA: TGTGCCACCAGCAGGGAGCCAAACACTGAAGCTTTCTTT.

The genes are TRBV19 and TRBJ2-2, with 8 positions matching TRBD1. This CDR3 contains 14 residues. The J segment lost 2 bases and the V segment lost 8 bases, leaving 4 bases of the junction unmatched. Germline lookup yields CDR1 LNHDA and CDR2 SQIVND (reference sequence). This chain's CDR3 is CASLGQGNTGELFF. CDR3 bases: TGTGCCAGTCTCGGACAGGGTAACACCGGGGAGCTGTTTTTT.

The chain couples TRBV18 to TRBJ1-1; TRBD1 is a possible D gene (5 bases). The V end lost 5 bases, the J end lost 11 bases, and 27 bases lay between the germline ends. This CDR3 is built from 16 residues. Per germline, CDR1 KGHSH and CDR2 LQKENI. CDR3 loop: CASSSILDVGGTGAFF. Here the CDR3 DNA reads TGTGCCAGCTCATCTATCCTGGACGTAGGCGGGACTGGGGCTTTCTTT.